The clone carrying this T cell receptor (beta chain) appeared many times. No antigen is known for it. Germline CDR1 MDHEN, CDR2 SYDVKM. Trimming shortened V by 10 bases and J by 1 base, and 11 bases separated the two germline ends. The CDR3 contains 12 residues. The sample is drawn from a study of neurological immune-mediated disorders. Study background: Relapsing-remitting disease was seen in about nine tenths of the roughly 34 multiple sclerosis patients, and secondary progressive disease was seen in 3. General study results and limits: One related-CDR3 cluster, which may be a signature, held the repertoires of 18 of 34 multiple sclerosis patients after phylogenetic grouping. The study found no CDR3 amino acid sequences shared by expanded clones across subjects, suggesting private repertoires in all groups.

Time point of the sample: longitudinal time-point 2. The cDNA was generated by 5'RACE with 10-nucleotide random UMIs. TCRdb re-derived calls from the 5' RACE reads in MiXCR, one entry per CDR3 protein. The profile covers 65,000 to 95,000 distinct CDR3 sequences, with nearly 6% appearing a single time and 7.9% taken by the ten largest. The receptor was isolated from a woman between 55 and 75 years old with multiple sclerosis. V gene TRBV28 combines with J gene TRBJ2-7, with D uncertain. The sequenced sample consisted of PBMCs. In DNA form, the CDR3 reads TGTGCCACAAGGCGGATTTCCTACGAGCAGTACTTC. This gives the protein CATRRISYEQYF.